Each of the 16 T cell receptor beta chains below was sequenced from the same sample in a study of cytomegalovirus exposure and HLA in healthy donors. This PCR relied on a set of 60 Vbeta primers and 13 Jbeta primers. Data came from immunoSEQ multiplex PCR; TCRdb stores just in-frame clones and leaves some out. The sample has 150,000 or so clones, 70% to 80% seen once. Sequencing was performed on PBMCs. The source is a man younger than 40 in good health and CMV-seropositive.

The chain links TRBV6-1 to TRBJ2-1; D gene ambiguous. CDR1 and CDR2 from the germline V gene are MNHNS and SASEGT. This CDR3 spans 12 amino acids. The V gene lost 1 base and the J gene lost 9 bases, with 7 bases spanning the gap. Here the CDR3 reads CASSEVGFEQFF. The CDR3 DNA reads TGTGCCAGCAGTGAAGTCGGGTTTGAGCAGTTCTTC.

This clone was recorded only once. The V and J genes are TRBV30 and TRBJ2-1; 8 nucleotides align to TRBD1. Germline V gene data show CDR1 as GTSNPN and CDR2 as SVGIG (reference sequence). CDR3 length: 12 amino acids. V was clipped by 2 bases and J by 12 bases; unmatched bases: 6. In DNA, the CDR3 is TGTGCCTGGAGTTTAGGACAGGGTGTGCAGTTCTTC. Encoded protein: CAWSLGQGVQFF.

This clone was seen more than once but under ten times. This chain joins TRBV11-1 and TRBJ2-3; TRBD2 agrees at 8 bases. CDR3 length: 16 amino acids. The junction had 9 bases not matched to a gene; V was cut back by 3 bases and J by 4 bases. The germline gives CDR1 SGHAT, CDR2 FQDESV (reference sequence). The CDR3 DNA reads TGTGCCAGCAGCTTCCCAGAGCGGGAGAGTGCAGATACGCAGTATTTT. Translating it yields CASSFPERESADTQYF. The entire variable domain, with the rest obtained from reference TRBV11-1 and TRBJ2-3, is as follows: EAEVAQSPRYKITEKSQAVAFWCDPISGHATLYWYRQILGQGPELLVQFQDESVVDDSQLPKDRFSAERLKGVDSTLKIQPAELGDSAMYLCASSFPERESADTQYFGPGTRLTVL.

The chain has TRBV29-1 and TRBJ2-1; 11 nucleotides match TRBD2. Trimming at V came to 7 bases and at J to 3 bases, leaving 2 bases not matched to a gene. The germline CDR1 and CDR2 sequences are SQVTM and ANQGSEA. This CDR3 has 13 residues. The CDR3 DNA sequence: TGCAGCGCAACTAGCGGGAGCTACAATGAGCAGTTCTTC. It codes for CSATSGSYNEQFF.

This clone was counted once. This chain uses TRBV18 with TRBJ2-2; D gene ambiguous. Trimming removed 4 bases from V and 2 bases from J, with 5 bases in between. Germline V gives CDR1 KGHSH, CDR2 LQKENI. This CDR3 is 13 amino acids long. The CDR3: CASSQSNTGELFF. CDR3 nucleotides: TGTGCCAGCTCACAAAGCAACACCGGGGAGCTGTTTTTT.

This clone was detected many times. The rearrangement joins TRBV5-8 to TRBJ1-4, with D unresolved. Per the germline V gene, CDR1 is SGHTS and CDR2 is YDEGEE. The ends were cut back, 1 base at V and 5 bases at J, with 6 bases in the middle. This CDR3 contains 13 residues. This chain's CDR3 is CASSLLLNEKLFF. CDR3 coding DNA: TGTGCCAGCAGCTTGCTCCTCAATGAAAAACTGTTTTTT. The variable domain in full, with the rest retrieved from reference TRBV5-8 and TRBJ1-4, is EAGVTQSPTHLIKTRGQQATLRCSPISGHTSVYWYQQALGLGLQFLLWYDEGEERNRGNFPPRFSGRQFPNYSSELNVNALELEDSALYLCASSLLLNEKLFFGSGTQLSVL.

J is TRBJ2-1 and V is TRBV9; perhaps TRBD2 as D (6 bases). Trimming removed 0 bases at V and 4 bases at J, with 11 bases between. The CDR3 is made up of 15 amino acids. Germline V lookup: CDR1 SGDLS, CDR2 YYNGEE. CDR3 coding DNA: TGTGCCAGCAGCGTAGCGGCGGGACGGTACAATGAGCAGTTCTTC. Its translation: CASSVAAGRYNEQFF.

The chain is built from TRBV6-5 and TRBJ1-1; D is uncertain. The V end lost 1 base, the J end lost 5 bases, and 11 bases lay between the germline ends. CDR1 and CDR2 (germline): MNHEY, SVGAGI. The CDR3 sequence is 14 residues long. CDR3 in DNA: TGTGCCAGCAGTTACTACGCTGCAGGAACTGAAGCTTTCTTT. Amino acid sequence: CASSYYAAGTEAFF.

The chain employs TRBV7-9 and TRBJ2-5; TRBD1 matches at 7 bases. The CDR3 contains 14 residues. Germline loops: CDR1 SEHNR, CDR2 FQNEAQ (reference sequence). The V and J ends lost 5 bases and 5 bases, in that order; junction bases with no gene match: 8. The CDR3 region has the DNA TGTGCCAGCAGCCCACCGAGGGGGCGGGAGACCCAGTACTTC. It codes for CASSPPRGRETQYF.

This chain uses TRBV6-1 with TRBJ1-1; TRBD1 matches 7 bases. The J segment lost 0 bases and the V segment lost 6 bases, leaving 4 bases of the junction unmatched. This CDR3 spans 14 amino acids. Germline V lookup: CDR1 MNHNS, CDR2 SASEGT. CDR3 sequence (DNA): TGTGCCAGCAGCCAGACAGGGATGAACACTGAAGCTTTCTTT. Translating gives CASSQTGMNTEAFF.

Comments on this clone: This CDR3 is also generated by other DNA sequences in the sample. The chain combines TRBV19 with TRBJ2-1; the D is unclear. The CDR3 has 13 residues. In germline, CDR1 is LNHDA, CDR2 SQIVND (reference sequence). Trimming took off 3 bases at V and 0 bases at J, with 3 bases between the two ends. CDR3 nucleotides: TGTGCCAGTAGTATCAGCTCCTACAATGAGCAGTTCTTC. Translation: CASSISSYNEQFF.

This chain joins TRBV7-2 and TRBJ1-6; D perhaps matches TRBD1 (5 bases). The CDR3 is 15 residues long. With 5 bases removed from V and 0 bases from J, the gap between germline ends came to 8 bases. CDR1 SGHTA and CDR2 FQGNSA come from the germline V gene. DNA of the CDR3: TGTGCCAGCAGCCCGCAGGGCTCCTATAATTCACCCCTCCACTTT. Translated: CASSPQGSYNSPLHF.

The rearrangement links TRBV7-8 to TRBJ2-7; D unclear. CDR3 length: 14 amino acids. With 2 bases removed from V and 2 bases from J, the gap between germline ends came to 10 bases. Germline CDR1 is SGHVS and CDR2 is FQNEAQ. This chain's CDR3 is CASSLLELPYEQYF. In DNA form, the CDR3 reads TGTGCCAGCAGCTTACTAGAACTTCCCTACGAGCAGTACTTC.

This clone was counted only a few times. The chain employs TRBV28 and TRBJ2-7, with D maybe TRBD1 (5 bases). Trimming cost V 6 bases and J 1 base, with 19 bases left between them. The CDR3 extends over 16 amino acids. Germline V gives CDR1 MDHEN, CDR2 SYDVKM. The CDR3 DNA sequence: TGTGCCAGCAGGGGGAACAGGCGAGTAGGGTCCTACGAGCAGTACTTC. Encoded protein: CASRGNRRVGSYEQYF.

On this clone itself: Sequence at one end of the junction differs from germline and may be a read error. The chain recombines TRBV7-7 with TRBJ2-1; 8 positions agree with TRBD2. The CDR3 is 16 residues long. CDR1 and CDR2 from the germline V gene are SSHAT and FNYEAQ (reference sequence). CDR3 nucleotides: TGTGCTAGCAGCTTAGCCTCGGCGGGAGGTCGAAATGAGCAGTTCTTC. This codes for CASSLASAGGRNEQFF. Full variable domain (rest looked up from reference TRBV7-7 and TRBJ2-1): GAGVSQSPRYKVTKRGQDVTLRCDPISSHATLYWYQQALGQGPEFLTYFNYEAQPDKSGLPSDRFSAERPEGSISTLTIQRTEQRDSAMYRCASSLASAGGRNEQFFGPGTRLTVL.

As DNA, the CDR3 is TGCGCCAGCAGCTTGGTGGGGGGGACGGGCGAGCAGTACTTC. It yields the protein CASSLVGGTGEQYF. J is TRBJ2-7 and V is TRBV5-1, with 7 bases that match TRBD2. There are 14 residues in the CDR3. With V trimmed by 0 bases and J by 6 bases, 6 bases remained unmatched. CDR1 and CDR2 from the germline V gene are SGHRS and YFSETQ.